The TCR beta chain described here comes from a study of STAT3 mutations in large granular lymphocyte leukemia (dated by TCRdb to between 2018 and 2020). Study-wide context: Roughly half of the T-LGLL patients who were sequenced longitudinally carried canonical activating STAT3 mutations. Eighteen representative T-LGLL cases were selected from an initial cohort of approximately 200 LGL patients for longitudinal TCRbeta and STAT3 sequencing. Each patient was sequenced at an average of roughly 4.1 time points, ranging from 2 to 8 samplings. Over half of the T-LGLL patients were given one or more immunosuppressive therapy regimens, and less than 45% of those treated had a hematologic response. Patients with T-cell large granular lymphocyte leukemia underwent serial deep sequencing of TCRbeta CDR3 and STAT3 to reconstruct clonal hierarchy and dynamics. A couple of patients with natural killer LGL leukemia were also sequenced longitudinally as controls within the study. Broad study findings and their caveats: Variable intervals between samplings and differing treatment regimens complicated linking therapy response to changes in TCR clonal burden. Persisting codominant clonotypes in some patients meant a small but highly pathogenic clone may have been missed. Every T-LGLL patient showed at least one immunodominant TCRbeta clonotype, and about half showed multiple immunodominant subclonotypes. Because no samples were available when a clone first appeared, clonal expansion was inferred from samplings taken at other points. The burden of the dominant TCR clone was higher than the STAT3 mutant burden in several patients, which suggests that the STAT3 mutation arose secondarily inside a clone that had already expanded. TCR clonotype switching after therapy was seen in about 30% of the 18 patients, with all newly emerging clones being STAT3 wild type.

The germline V end is reduced by 5 bases and the J end by 4 bases; junction bases left unmatched: 5. Taken from the germline V gene, the CDR1 and CDR2 loops are ENHRY and SYGVKD. The CDR3 holds 15 amino acids from the cysteine to the phenylalanine. Only the CDR3 portion is preserved as DNA: 45 bases, with reading frame beginning at the first base. DNA was extracted from blood mononuclear cells, and the same DNA was used for both TCR and STAT3 sequencing. TCRbeta libraries were sequenced on an Illumina MiSeq, and an average of about 41,000 productive templates per sample was obtained. TCRbeta CDR3 libraries were generated with the immunoSEQ assay using multiplex PCR amplification. Under the source paper's analysis protocol: Repertoire diversity was computed as previously defined, with values near 0 indicating extremely monoclonal samples. The table was pulled from immuneACCESS by TCRdb, which kept in-frame rearrangements only. Such tables lose some clones; where checked, under half of the loss comes from unresolved V genes, and the rest has no known cause. That table gives V, J and clone size, and the DNA gave D and trimming. This sample lists 16,000 or so clones; 84% were detected once. 8.6% of the sample is taken by the ten largest.

This clone was recorded only once. The antigen this receptor binds is unknown. Base qualities are not at hand, and no much larger clone is one base apart. The sequence is built from TRBV10-3 and TRBJ2-5, with TRBD2 matching 12 junction bases. Sample: peripheral blood mononuclear cells. The clonotype was recovered from a man between 45 and 60 years old with T-cell large granular lymphocyte leukemia. Some clones in this sample may be carry-over from other donors' samples. The age is the age at diagnosis. The encoded CDR3 is CAISSGLAGPETQYF. The bases are TGTGCCATCAGTAGCGGACTAGCGGGACCAGAGACCCAGTACTTC.